This TCR beta chain was captured in a study of cytomegalovirus exposure and HLA in healthy donors. The CDR3 has 16 residues. Germline CDR1 is MDHEN and CDR2 is SYDVKM. V was clipped by 2 bases and J by 0 bases; unmatched bases: 4. This clone was detected only a few times. Primers for the PCR totalled 60 Vbeta and 13 Jbeta. The method was immunoSEQ multiplex PCR; TCRdb's version includes in-frame clones alone and lacks a portion of them. The sample holds 150,000 to 200,000 clones, 80% to 90% seen once. The source is a girl aged 2-15 years in good health and CMV-seropositive. Sequencing was done on a sample of PBMCs. The chain joins TRBV28 to TRBJ1-3, with 7 bases lining up with TRBD1. CDR3 DNA sequence: TGTGCCAGCAGTTTAATTGACAGGGACTCTGGAAACACCATATATTTT. Translated, it gives CASSLIDRDSGNTIYF. The full variable domain, its missing parts supplied by reference TRBV28 and TRBJ1-3, is DVKVTQSSRYLVKRTGEKVFLECVQDMDHENMFWYRQDPGLGLRLIYFSYDVKMKEKGDIPEGYSVSREKKERFSLILESASTNQTSMYLCASSLIDRDSGNTIYFGEGSWLTVV.